The rows below give T cell receptor beta chains drawn from one sample of a study of spatial heterogeneity in lung cancer. From the 5' RACE reads, TCRdb called clonotypes with MiXCR, one entry per CDR3 protein. The table lists some 120,000 distinct CDR3 sequences, 10% to 15% of them singletons. The sequences come from PBMCs, collected at follow-up. The receptors stem from a male donor with early-stage non-small cell lung cancer. Both conserved end residues are part of each CDR3. D genes are given only for firm matches. Size is stated for part of the rows, as once, few or many counts, or as a class when the clone is expanded.

>TRBV7-2|TRBD2|-|TRBJ2-5
TGTGCCAGCAGCTCCCGACTAGCGGGGGGTATAAGAGAGACCCAGTACTTC
CASSSRLAGGIRETQYF
>TRBV5-1|-|few|TRBJ1-1
TGCGCCAGCAGCTTGGCGCCAGTGAAGAACACTGAAGCTTTCTTT
CASSLAPVKNTEAFF
>TRBV7-2|TRBD2|many|TRBJ2-1
TGTGCCAGCAGCCCGTTTAGCGGGGGGGCGAATGAGCAGTTCTTC
CASSPFSGGANEQFF
>TRBV19|-|-|TRBJ2-3
TGTGCCAGTTCCCAAAGCGCGACGCAGTATTTT
CASSQSATQYF
>TRBV4-3|-|many|TRBJ2-3
TGCGCCAGCAGCCAAGAGGCCAGGGGGGCGCAGTATTTT
CASSQEARGAQYF
>TRBV10-3|-|many|TRBJ1-2
TGTGCCATCAGGAAGGACGCGGGGGCGAACTATGGCTACACCTTC
CAIRKDAGANYGYTF
>TRBV6-2/TRBV6-3|-|many|TRBJ1-5
TGTGCCAGCAGTGATCCCGGGGCCAGTCAGCCCCAGCATTTT
CASSDPGASQPQHF
>TRBV5-4|-|many|TRBJ2-7
TGTGCCAGCAGCTTGGGAGCGGACGAGCAGTACTTC
CASSLGADEQYF
>TRBV7-9|TRBD2|few|TRBJ2-1
TGTGCCAGCAGCATGATAGCGGGGAATGAGCAGTTCTTC
CASSMIAGNEQFF
>TRBV18|-|few|TRBJ1-6
TGTGCCAGCTCACCACCAGGAGGATATAATTCACCCCTCCACTTT
CASSPPGGYNSPLHF
>TRBV6-5|TRBD1|many|TRBJ2-3
TGTGCCAGCAGGTTCCGGGACAGGTCTGCTCCGCAGTATTTT
CASRFRDRSAPQYF
>TRBV2|-|-|TRBJ1-2
TGTGCCACCACAAGGGGCGGGCAATATGGCTACACCTTC
CATTRGGQYGYTF
>TRBV4-1|-|-|TRBJ2-1
TGCGCCAGCAGCCAAGACAACCAGCCTCCCTACAATGAGCAGTTCTTC
CASSQDNQPPYNEQFF
>TRBV18|TRBD2|few|TRBJ2-1
TGTGCCAGCTCACTTCGACTAGCGGGCGACGATCTTGCCTCCTACAATGAGCAGTTCTTC
CASSLRLAGDDLASYNEQFF
>TRBV20-1|TRBD2|many|TRBJ2-1
TGCAGTGCTAGACCTCCTAGCGGGGTGAGCTCCTACAATGAGCAGTTCTTC
CSARPPSGVSSYNEQFF
>TRBV7-2|-|many|TRBJ1-6
TGTGCCAGCAGCGGGCAATCCTATAATTCACCCCTCCACTTT
CASSGQSYNSPLHF
>TRBV29-1|TRBD1|many|TRBJ2-7
TGCAGCGTTGAAAGGGACAGGGGGCGGGAGCAGTACTTC
CSVERDRGREQYF
>TRBV5-4|-|-|TRBJ1-2
TGTACCAGCGGCCGCGTTCTGTGGATGGACGGCTACACCTTC
CTSGRVLWMDGYTF
>TRBV10-3|-|few|TRBJ1-4
TGTGCCATCAGTGATGCTAATGAAAAACTGTTTTTT
CAISDANEKLFF
>TRBV5-1|TRBD1|few|TRBJ1-2
TGCGCCAGCAGCTTGGCTCACAGGGGGCACGAGTATGGCTACACCTTC
CASSLAHRGHEYGYTF
>TRBV12-3/TRBV12-4|-|-|TRBJ2-7
TGTGCCAGCAGTTTATGGTCGCTGGGTGAGGACCCTGACTACGAGCAGTACTTC
CASSLWSLGEDPDYEQYF
>TRBV12-3/TRBV12-4|TRBD1|few|TRBJ1-6
TGTGCCAGCAGCCTAGGGGACAGGGGGCGGAATTCACCCCTCCACTTT
CASSLGDRGRNSPLHF
>TRBV2|TRBD1|few|TRBJ1-1
TGTGCCAGCACTAGGACAGGGAACACTGAAGCTTTCTTT
CASTRTGNTEAFF
>TRBV3-1|-|-|TRBJ1-1
TGTGCCAGCAGCCAAGACTTGAGCACTGAAGCTTTCTTT
CASSQDLSTEAFF
>TRBV28|-|many|TRBJ2-7
TGTGCCAGCAGCCCAGCCTACGAGCAGTACTTC
CASSPAYEQYF
>TRBV6-5|-|few|TRBJ2-5
TGTGCCAGCCAAAGGGGTGAGACCCAGTACTTC
CASQRGETQYF
>TRBV24-1|TRBD1|-|TRBJ2-1
TGTGCCACCAGTGATGACAGGGTCAATGAGCAGTTCTTC
CATSDDRVNEQFF